Listed here are 2 T cell receptor beta chains from one sample, sequenced in a study of cytomegalovirus exposure and HLA in healthy donors. 13 Jbeta primers and 60 Vbeta primers were used for the PCR. Assay used: immunoSEQ multiplex PCR; TCRdb lists only in-frame clones, some missing. Among over 200,000 clones listed, approximately 70% were seen once. Specimen: PBMCs. The receptors were gathered from a man aged 35 to 55 in good health and CMV-seropositive.

V gene TRBV7-8 combines with J gene TRBJ2-4; a possible D gene is TRBD2 (6 bases). Trimming took 10 bases from V and 9 from J, leaving 16 bases between them. The CDR3 runs 12 residues. Germline values: CDR1 SGHVS, CDR2 FQNEAQ. The CDR3 nucleotides are TGTGCCACCAGTGGGGCCGGGGGCATTCAGTACTTC. It translates to CATSGAGGIQYF.

To note about this clone: At one of its ends the junction is not consistent with the germline gene, which may arise from a read error. The J gene is TRBJ1-5, the V gene TRBV7-9, with D uncertain. This CDR3 contains 12 residues. Germline-derived CDR1 and CDR2 are SEHNR and FQNEAQ (reference sequence). The CDR3 DNA reads as TGTTCCAGCGGTCGAGACAATCAGCCCCAGCATTTT. It translates to CSSGRDNQPQHF.